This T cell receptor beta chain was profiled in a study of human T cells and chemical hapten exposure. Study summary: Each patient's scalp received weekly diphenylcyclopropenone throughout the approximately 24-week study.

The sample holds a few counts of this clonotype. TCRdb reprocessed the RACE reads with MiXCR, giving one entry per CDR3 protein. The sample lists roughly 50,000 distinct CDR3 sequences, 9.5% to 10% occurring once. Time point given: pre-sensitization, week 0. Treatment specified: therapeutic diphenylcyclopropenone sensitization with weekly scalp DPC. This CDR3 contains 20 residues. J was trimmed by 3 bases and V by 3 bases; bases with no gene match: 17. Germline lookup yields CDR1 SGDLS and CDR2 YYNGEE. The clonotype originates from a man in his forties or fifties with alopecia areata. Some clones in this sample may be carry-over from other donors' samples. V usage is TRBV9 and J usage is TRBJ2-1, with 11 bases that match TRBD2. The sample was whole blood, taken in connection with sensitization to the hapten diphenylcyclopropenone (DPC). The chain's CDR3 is CASSAPLGLAGGRRYNEQFF. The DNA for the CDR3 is TGTGCCAGCAGCGCTCCCCTCGGACTAGCGGGCGGGAGGCGCTACAATGAGCAGTTCTTC. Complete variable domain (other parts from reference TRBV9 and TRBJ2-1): DSGVTQTPKHLITATGQRVTLRCSPRSGDLSVYWYQQSLDQGLQFLIQYYNGEERAKGNILERFSAQQFPDLHSELNLSSLELGDSALYFCASSAPLGLAGGRRYNEQFFGPGTRLTVL.